This T cell receptor (beta chain) is drawn from a study of blood T cell repertoires in COVID-19. Study overall: Specimens from acute and convalescent COVID-19 originated in the United States, Italy and Spain.

Method: immunoSEQ multiplex PCR; TCRdb's copy keeps in-frame clones and lacks some. The sample comprises under 120,000 clones, around 79% of which are singletons, and 20% to 25% rests with the top ten. Input material: peripheral blood. The TCR comes from a man in his 70s with active or convalescent COVID-19.

CDR3 in amino acids: CASRKGTANTGELFF. CDR3 coding DNA: TGTGCCAGCAGGAAAGGGACAGCGAACACCGGGGAGCTGTTTTTT. The V and J genes are TRBV2 and TRBJ2-2; 7 nucleotides match TRBD1. The CDR3 consists of 15 residues. Germline CDR1 is SNHLY and CDR2 is FYNNEI. J lost 0 bases, V lost 6 bases, and 4 bases had no gene match.